The clone carrying this T cell receptor beta chain was seen only once. Its cognate antigen is unknown. Autoimmune disease history or systemic immunosuppression led to patient exclusion. The source of the sample is a study of OX40 agonist ivuxolimab in advanced cancers. Study information: The study enrolled dose-escalation patients with hepatocellular carcinoma, melanoma, renal cell or head and neck cancer.

V lost 4 bases and J lost 5; bases outside the gene matches: 10. The CDR3 consists of 15 residues. Germline V gene lookup returns CDR1 SGHRS and CDR2 YFSETQ. The study's findings and limits: At doses 0.1 to 3.0 mg/kg, CD4+ and CD8+ clones expanded.

Data came from immunoSEQ multiplex PCR; TCRdb stores just in-frame clones and leaves some out. The sample lists about 47,000 clones; more than 75% were seen once. This TCR came from an adult with an advanced solid tumor such as melanoma, head and neck, liver or kidney cancer. The sample was CD4+ or CD8+ T cells sorted from blood, taken in a trial of the OX40 agonist ivuxolimab. J is TRBJ1-1 and V is TRBV5-1, with 8 bases identical to TRBD1. CDR3 bases: TGCGCCAGCAGCCCGGGACAGGCCACGGGTACTGAAGCTTTCTTT. Translated, it gives CASSPGQATGTEAFF. The full variable domain, in which reference TRBV5-1 and TRBJ1-1 provide the parts outside the CDR3, is KAGVTQTPRYLIKTRGQQVTLSCSPISGHRSVSWYQQTPGQGLQFLFEYFSETQRNKGNFPGRFSGRQFSNSRSEMNVSTLELGDSALYLCASSPGQATGTEAFFGQGTRLTVV.